The clone carrying this T cell receptor beta chain was counted a few times. As yet, its antigen is unknown. V lost 1 base and J 6 bases, leaving 7 bases between the germline ends. Germline V gives CDR1 SGHNT, CDR2 YENEEA. The length of the CDR3 is 13 residues. The data are from a study of T-cell memory formation after mild COVID-19. About the research overall: Largely donor-specific sequence clusters came from a couple of donors.

Overall study findings and caveats: CM and EM subsets held most contracting CD4+ clones; EMRA held CD8+ ones.

5'RACE with constant-segment primers yielded barcoded, UMI-tagged TCR alpha and TCR beta cDNA libraries. Each CDR3 protein is one row after TCRdb ran MiXCR on the 5' RACE reads. The sample lists about 310,000 distinct CDR3 sequences; roughly 15% were seen once. The chain joins TRBV11-3 to TRBJ2-1; no clear D gene. The receptor was isolated from a man aged 18 to 35 who had mild COVID-19 (a few samples of this study predate the infection). Cell type and time point are not known. The specimen sequenced was PBMCs or a T cell subset sorted from them (not recorded which). As DNA, the CDR3 is TGTGCCAGCAGCTTAGGGATCTCCAATGAGCAGTTCTTC. Encoded protein: CASSLGISNEQFF.